This record looks at one T cell receptor (beta chain) sequence and its context. Profiled with immunoSEQ multiplex PCR; TCRdb holds only in-frame clones, not every one. The profile shows roughly 90,000 clones, 75% to 90% of them singletons. This entry is derived from a study of blood T cell repertoires in COVID-19. With 3 bases clipped from V and 2 bases from J, the junction kept 5 bases outside the gene matches. This CDR3 is built from 15 residues. The germline gives CDR1 SGHTA, CDR2 FQGNSA. The clonotype was recovered from a woman aged 70 to 79 with acute or convalescent COVID-19. The chain couples TRBV7-2 to TRBJ2-3; 7 nucleotides match TRBD1. The sample was peripheral blood. The CDR3 spells CASSLGDRYTDTQYF. The CDR3 DNA follows: TGTGCCAGCAGCTTGGGGGACAGATACACAGATACGCAGTATTTT.